The source of this T cell receptor (beta chain) is a study of molecular identifiers for immune sequencing clone quantification. Previously published methods and listed TCR primers were used for the bulk TCR libraries. TCRdb fed the PCR reads into MiXCR, producing one record per CDR3 protein. The sample contains 460,000 or so distinct CDR3 sequences, around 23% of which appear only once. This clonotype has ten or more counts. Germline V CDR1 and CDR2: LGHNA, YSLEER. This CDR3 is built from 16 residues. Trimming took 1 base from V and 2 from J, leaving 13 bases between them. The sample taken for sequencing was naive CD8+ T cells from blood, with Jurkat cell RNA spiked in. Subset denoted: FACS-sorted CD8+CD4-CCR7+CD45RA+ naive T cells. The V call is TRBV4-3, the J call TRBJ2-3; a weak D match, TRBD2 (5 bases). This sequence was found in a human donor in good health. Some libraries in this study had Jurkat cell RNA spiked in. The CDR3 nucleotides read TGCGCCAGCAGCCAAGGGATGGCGGGCCCCACAGATACGCAGTATTTT. Translating gives CASSQGMAGPTDTQYF.